This T cell receptor beta chain is from a study of vaccination and CD4 T cells after COVID-19. The CDR3 loop spans 15 amino acids. V shed 4 bases, J shed 5 bases, and the junction held 10 bases outside the gene matches. The germline V gene encodes CDR1 DFQATT and CDR2 SNEGSKA (reference sequence). Researchers used the Oncomine TCR Beta short-read assay to sequence DNA from cultured CD4+ T cells. One entry per CDR3 protein, called by TCRdb with MiXCR from the PCR reads. The table lists 6,000 to 8,000 distinct CDR3 sequences, around a fifth of them singletons. By share of the sample, this clonotype is large. Its target is not known. Stated treatment: roughly nine-day PBMC culture with coronavirus spike peptide pools or control peptides (ViraFEST assay).

The chain has TRBV20-1 and TRBJ2-7; 11 bases match TRBD1. The receptor's source is a human donor who had recovered from COVID-19. The material was CD4+ T cells from blood, cultured in vitro, obtained after SARS-CoV-2 vaccination. The CDR3 loop is CSANARTGGVNEQYF. In DNA, the CDR3 is TGCAGTGCTAACGCTCGGACAGGGGGCGTCAACGAGCAGTACTTC.